This record covers a single T cell receptor beta chain. No antigen is known for it. After removal of 4 bases from V and 5 bases from J, the junction contained 9 bases not matched to a gene. The CDR3 has 16 residues. In germline, CDR1 is MGHRA, CDR2 YSYEKL. Data came from immunoSEQ multiplex PCR; TCRdb stores just in-frame clones and leaves some out. The sample records 21,000 or so clones, 76% being singletons. The record originates from a study of CD4 T cells in relation to SARS-CoV-2 and coronaviruses. Study results and caveats: Approximately 65% of donors had memory CD4+ clonotypes crossrecognizing SARS-CoV-2 and common cold coronavirus spike.

CD4+ T cells from unexposed donors were obtained before the COVID-19 pandemic (2011-2018). After approximately ten days of culture, CD4+ T cells were isolated. As cell numbers allowed, unexposed-donor CD4+ T cells faced SARS-CoV-2 S/N and four cold-coronavirus spikes. Sequenced input: CD4+ T cells from PBMCs, cultured in vitro. The rearrangement joins TRBV4-1 to TRBJ1-5; 9 nucleotides agree with TRBD1. The sequence was obtained from a human donor in good health. This CDR3 is CASSREPGQGHQPQHF. CDR3 in DNA: TGCGCCAGCAGCCGAGAGCCGGGACAGGGTCATCAGCCCCAGCATTTT.